Below are 20 T cell receptor beta chains sequenced from a single sample in a study of blood T cell repertoires in COVID-19. This table comes from immunoSEQ multiplex PCR, and its TCRdb copy is limited to in-frame clones, with some not included. Here the sample spans some 140,000 clones, more than 75% being singletons. The sequenced material came from peripheral blood. Source of these receptors: an elderly man with acute or convalescent COVID-19.

The V and J genes are TRBV6-5 and TRBJ1-5, with D maybe TRBD1 (6 bases). The CDR3 is 15 amino acids. The V end lost 4 bases, the J end lost 0 bases, and 10 bases lay between the germline ends. Per germline, CDR1 MNHEY and CDR2 SVGAGI. CDR3 loop: CASSSTGNSNQPQHF. The CDR3 bases are TGTGCCAGCAGTTCGACAGGAAATAGCAATCAGCCCCAGCATTTT.

The chain has TRBV5-1 and TRBJ2-1, with D perhaps matching TRBD2 (6 bases). V was shortened by 4 bases and J by 7 bases, with 6 bases between the two germline ends. The CDR3 contains 11 residues. The germline V gene encodes CDR1 SGHRS and CDR2 YFSETQ. The CDR3 here is CASSGGNEQFF. The CDR3 DNA sequence: TGCGCCAGCAGCGGGGGGAATGAGCAGTTCTTC.

The chain employs TRBV24-1 and TRBJ1-2, with 10 bases matching TRBD1. V shed 3 bases, J shed 8 bases, and the junction held 5 bases outside the gene matches. The CDR3 is 14 residues long. CDR1 and CDR2 (germline): KGHDR, SFDVKD. CDR3 DNA: TGTGCCACCAGTGATCCTCGGGACAGGGGAGGCTACACCTTC. Protein sequence: CATSDPRDRGGYTF.

V is TRBV5-1 and J is TRBJ2-5; a weak D match, TRBD2 (5 bases). The CDR3 contains 14 residues. The germline CDR1 and CDR2 sequences are SGHRS and YFSETQ. V lost 1 base to trimming and J lost 3 bases, with 10 bases between them. The CDR3 region is CASSLSGSKETQYF. CDR3 bases: TGCGCCAGCAGCTTGAGCGGCAGCAAAGAGACCCAGTACTTC.

The chain carries TRBV23-1 and TRBJ2-6; 8 nucleotides agree with TRBD1. Being an ORF, TRBV23-1 has a function that is uncertain. Unmatched junction bases numbered 4, after V lost 0 bases and J lost 0 bases. CDR3 length: 18 amino acids. CDR3 sequence: CASSQSYRGNSGANVLTF. The CDR3 nucleotides read TGCGCCAGCAGTCAATCTTACAGGGGGAACTCTGGGGCCAACGTCCTGACTTTC.

A single count supports this clone. The J gene is TRBJ2-7, the V gene TRBV19, with TRBD1 identical over 9 bases. CDR1 is LNHDA and CDR2 is SQIVND in the germline V gene (reference sequence). This CDR3 region has 15 residues. Trimming removed 3 bases from V and 6 bases from J; junction bases left unmatched: 9. Here the CDR3 DNA reads TGTGCCAGTAGTATGTCGGGACAGGGTTCTTCCGAGCAGTACTTC. Encoded protein: CASSMSGQGSSEQYF.

CDR3 region: CASSSRTGTNYNEQFF. CDR3 nucleotides: TGTGCCAGCAGCTCTCGGACAGGAACCAACTACAATGAGCAGTTCTTC. The chain is built from TRBV7-2 and TRBJ2-1; 7 bases map to TRBD1. The CDR3 covers 16 residues. V gave up 4 bases and J gave up 3 bases; unmatched junction bases: 9. Germline V gives CDR1 SGHTA, CDR2 FQGNSA.

This chain uses TRBV18 with TRBJ1-2; 9 positions match TRBD1. The ends lost 0 bases at V and 6 bases at J; junction bases unmatched: 11. CDR1 is KGHSH, CDR2 LQKENI, per germline. The CDR3 length is 17 residues. CDR3 in DNA: TGTGCCAGCTCACCACCAGGATGGGGACAGGGTCCCCATGGCTACACCTTC. It yields the protein CASSPPGWGQGPHGYTF.

The CDR3 protein is CASSLVVAGQNEQFF. CDR3 coding DNA: TGCGCCAGCAGCTTGGTGGTAGCGGGGCAAAATGAGCAGTTCTTC. The rearrangement uses TRBV5-1 and TRBJ2-1; TRBD2 matches at 8 bases. The germline V gene has CDR1 SGHRS and CDR2 YFSETQ. The trim removed 0 bases at V and 7 bases at J, leaving 6 bases unmatched. The CDR3 spans 15 residues.

The DNA of the CDR3 is TGTGCCAGCAGGGGGGGGGCATCTTATGGCTACACCTTC. Protein sequence: CASRGGASYGYTF. This chain links TRBV27 with TRBJ1-2; D possibly corresponds to TRBD1 (6 bases). Germline V gives CDR1 MNHEY, CDR2 SMNVEV (reference sequence). The V end was cut by 6 bases, the J end by 5 bases, with 13 bases between. The CDR3 is 13 amino acids.

This chain joins TRBV6-2 or TRBV6-3 and TRBJ1-5, with TRBD1 as a possible D gene (6 bases). Trimming shortened V by 0 bases and J by 1 base, and 10 bases separated the two germline ends. From germline, CDR1 is MNHEY and CDR2 SVGEGT. The CDR3 sequence is 16 residues long. This chain's CDR3 is CASSYSIRGSNQPQHF. The CDR3 nucleotides read TGTGCCAGCAGTTACTCGATCAGGGGAAGCAATCAGCCCCAGCATTTT.

V usage is TRBV6-5 and J usage is TRBJ1-6; D not certain. Trimming took 5 bases from V and 14 from J, leaving 13 bases between them. Germline loops: CDR1 MNHEY, CDR2 SVGAGI. This CDR3 has 12 residues. In nucleotides, the CDR3 is TGTGCCAGCAGTCCACGCTCCGGGACCCTCCACTTT. Its translation is CASSPRSGTLHF.

The rearrangement uses TRBV28 and TRBJ2-3; TRBD1 matches at 9 bases. The CDR3 covers 15 residues. Germline trimming cut 2 bases from V and 4 bases from J; bases unmatched to any gene: 4. Germline CDR1 is MDHEN and CDR2 is SYDVKM. CDR3 in amino acids: CASSLPTGGADTQYF. The CDR3 bases are TGTGCCAGCAGTTTACCCACAGGGGGCGCAGATACGCAGTATTTT.

CDR3 DNA sequence: TGTGCCAGCAGTTCCGGACTAGCGGGGCGGGAGACCCAGTACTTC. This translates into CASSSGLAGRETQYF. The chain employs TRBV7-9 and TRBJ2-5; 12 bases align to TRBD2. The V segment lost 6 bases and the J segment 5 bases; nucleotides outside the gene matches: 7. This CDR3 is 15 amino acids long. Germline CDR1 is SEHNR and CDR2 is FQNEAQ (reference sequence).

J is TRBJ1-3 and V is TRBV9; 10 nucleotides match TRBD1. Per germline, CDR1 SGDLS and CDR2 YYNGEE. The CDR3 is 15 residues long. After removal of 0 bases from V and 7 bases from J, the junction contained 4 bases not matched to a gene. CDR3 in amino acids: CASSVGGTGVNTIYF. In nucleotides, the CDR3 is TGTGCCAGCAGCGTAGGTGGGACAGGGGTGAACACCATATATTTT. The full variable domain, rest sourced from reference TRBV9 and TRBJ1-3, is DSGVTQTPKHLITATGQRVTLRCSPRSGDLSVYWYQQSLDQGLQFLIQYYNGEERAKGNILERFSAQQFPDLHSELNLSSLELGDSALYFCASSVGGTGVNTIYFGEGSWLTVV.

J is TRBJ2-7 and V is TRBV3-1 (or the pseudogene TRBV3-2); TRBD2 is a possible D gene (5 bases). The V gene lost 0 bases and the J gene lost 6 bases, with 12 bases spanning the gap. CDR1 and CDR2 from the germline V gene are LGHDT and YNNKEL (reference sequence). The CDR3 totals 14 residues. The CDR3: CASSQDLRAGEQYF. CDR3 in DNA: TGTGCCAGCAGCCAAGATCTGAGGGCGGGCGAGCAGTACTTC.

The rearrangement joins TRBV7-6 to TRBJ2-7; 7 bases are a match to TRBD1. From germline, CDR1 is SGHVS and CDR2 FNYEAQ. This CDR3 is 15 amino acids long. V lost 1 base and J lost 0; bases outside the gene matches: 3. The chain's CDR3 is CASSLVGQSSYEQYF. CDR3 bases: TGTGCCAGCAGCTTAGTGGGACAGAGCTCCTACGAGCAGTACTTC.

Written as DNA, the CDR3 is TGTGCCAGCAAACTGGCGGGGGGCCGCACAGATACGCAGTATTTT. This codes for CASKLAGGRTDTQYF. J is TRBJ2-3 and V is TRBV6-5, with 8 nucleotides matching TRBD2. V lost 7 bases, J lost 1 base, and 7 bases stayed unmatched. Germline V gene data show CDR1 as MNHEY and CDR2 as SVGAGI. The CDR3 loop spans 15 amino acids.

As for this clone: This sample also contains other DNA sequences that code for the same CDR3. The rearrangement uses TRBV5-1 and TRBJ2-3; 9 bases match TRBD1. The V gene end was trimmed by 4 bases and the J gene end by 0 bases; junction bases not matched to a gene: 3. This CDR3 region has 15 residues. Germline CDR1 is SGHRS and CDR2 is YFSETQ. This CDR3 is CASSRDRASTDTQYF. Here the CDR3 DNA reads TGCGCCAGCAGCCGGGACAGGGCTAGCACAGATACGCAGTATTTT. The variable domain in full, completed from reference TRBV5-1 and TRBJ2-3, reads KAGVTQTPRYLIKTRGQQVTLSCSPISGHRSVSWYQQTPGQGLQFLFEYFSETQRNKGNFPGRFSGRQFSNSRSEMNVSTLELGDSALYLCASSRDRASTDTQYFGPGTRLTVL.

The gene calls are TRBV28 and TRBJ1-5, with 10 bases matching TRBD1. Per the germline V gene, CDR1 is MDHEN and CDR2 is SYDVKM. The CDR3 sequence is 17 residues long. J was trimmed by 6 bases and V by 6 bases; bases with no gene match: 14. This chain's CDR3 is CASRSRTGTGVLQPQHF. The CDR3 nucleotides are TGTGCCAGCAGAAGTCGAACCGGGACAGGGGTTCTTCAGCCCCAGCATTTT.